Listed below are T cell receptor beta chains from one sample, sequenced in a study of shared clonotypes between healthy human individuals. Profiling relied on immunoSEQ multiplex PCR, and the TCRdb table lists in-frame clones only, not all of them. The repertoire consists of roughly 2.5 million clones, with approximately 92% occurring once and the leading ten covering more than 0.12%. Sequencing was carried out using naive CD4+ T cells sorted from blood. The receptors come from a man younger than 30 in good health. The CDR3 runs from the conserved cysteine through the conserved F or W. D genes are given only for firm matches. The size of a clone is reported for some rows only, either as once, few or many, or as a class for expanded clones.

d_call: .
clone_size: .
j_call: TRBJ2-5
v_call: TRBV2
cdr3_aa: CASSEARGETQYF
cdr3_nt: TGTGCCAGCAGTGAAGCTCGGGGGGAGACCCAGTACTTC

d_call: TRBD1
clone_size: .
j_call: TRBJ1-2
v_call: TRBV7-2
cdr3_aa: CASGPGQGNYGYTF
cdr3_nt: TGTGCCAGCGGACCGGGACAGGGTAACTATGGCTACACCTTC

d_call: .
clone_size: .
j_call: TRBJ2-5
v_call: TRBV5-1
cdr3_aa: CASSFTRLETQYF
cdr3_nt: TGCGCCAGCAGCTTTACTCGACTGGAGACCCAGTACTTC

d_call: TRBD1
clone_size: .
j_call: TRBJ2-2
v_call: TRBV19
cdr3_aa: CASSIPTGGTTGELFF
cdr3_nt: TGTGCCAGTAGTATACCAACAGGGGGAACCACCGGGGAGCTGTTTTTT

d_call: .
clone_size: .
j_call: TRBJ2-1
v_call: TRBV7-6
cdr3_aa: CASSLGDEQFF
cdr3_nt: TGTGCCAGCAGCTTGGGGGATGAGCAGTTCTTC

d_call: TRBD1
clone_size: few
j_call: TRBJ1-2
v_call: TRBV11-2
cdr3_aa: CASSSRGQGTNYGYTF
cdr3_nt: TGTGCCAGCAGCTCCCGGGGACAGGGGACTAACTATGGCTACACCTTC

d_call: .
clone_size: .
j_call: TRBJ1-2
v_call: TRBV28
cdr3_aa: CASRRTGTNYGYTF
cdr3_nt: TGTGCCAGCAGAAGAACCGGGACGAACTATGGCTACACCTTC

d_call: .
clone_size: .
j_call: TRBJ2-7
v_call: TRBV19
cdr3_aa: CASSPTGVLYEQYF
cdr3_nt: TGTGCCAGTAGCCCCACTGGGGTCCTATACGAGCAGTACTTC

d_call: .
clone_size: few
j_call: TRBJ1-1
v_call: TRBV6-1
cdr3_aa: CASSEVMGPQTAFF
cdr3_nt: TGTGCCAGCAGTGAAGTGATGGGACCACAAACAGCTTTCTTT

d_call: .
clone_size: once
j_call: TRBJ2-7
v_call: TRBV7-3
cdr3_aa: CASSPDGTSYEQYF
cdr3_nt: TGTGCCAGCAGCCCCGATGGTACCTCCTACGAGCAGTACTTC

d_call: .
clone_size: .
j_call: TRBJ1-6
v_call: TRBV7-2
cdr3_aa: CASSSDTINSPLHF
cdr3_nt: TGTGCCAGCAGCTCCGACACCATTAATTCACCCCTCCACTTT

d_call: .
clone_size: .
j_call: TRBJ2-2
v_call: TRBV2
cdr3_aa: CASTSGSLLNTGELFF
cdr3_nt: TGTGCCAGCACCTCGGGATCCCTCTTGAACACCGGGGAGCTGTTTTTT

d_call: .
clone_size: .
j_call: TRBJ2-7
v_call: TRBV9
cdr3_aa: CASSVGRQNSYEQYF
cdr3_nt: TGTGCCAGCAGCGTAGGGAGACAGAACTCCTACGAGCAGTACTTC

d_call: .
clone_size: .
j_call: TRBJ1-2
v_call: TRBV10-3
cdr3_aa: CAISGGTQRDYGYTF
cdr3_nt: TGTGCCATCAGTGGGGGCACCCAGAGGGACTATGGCTACACCTTC

d_call: TRBD2
clone_size: once
j_call: TRBJ2-7
v_call: TRBV10-3
cdr3_aa: CAISVDSGIYEQYF
cdr3_nt: TGTGCCATCAGTGTTGATAGCGGGATCTACGAGCAGTACTTC